A selection of T cell receptor beta chains follows, all from one sample in a study of identical twins. TCRdb processed the 5' RACE reads anew with MiXCR; each CDR3 protein has one entry. The data contain 350,000 or so distinct CDR3 sequences, around 12% of them singletons. This sample also belongs to another study, concerning yellow fever vaccine responses in identical twins.

Material for sequencing was CD8+ T cells sorted from blood. Receptors originate from a young woman in good health. CDR3s include the opening cysteine and the closing phenylalanine or tryptophan. The D gene is left open where the match is weak. Expanded clones get a size class; other rows say once, few or many, or leave the size out.

j_call d_call v_call clone_size cdr3_aa cdr3_nt
TRBJ2-2 TRBD2 TRBV10-3 few CASGGSGTELTGELFF TGTGCCTCCGGGGGGTCCGGAACTGAACTCACCGGGGAGCTGTTTTTT
TRBJ2-2 TRBD2 TRBV24-1 NA CATSDQTSGRAGGELFF TGTGCCACCAGTGATCAAACTAGCGGGAGGGCCGGCGGGGAGCTGTTTTTT
TRBJ1-5 NA TRBV20-1 NA CSASPELEYQPQHF TGCAGTGCTAGTCCGGAGTTGGAATATCAGCCCCAGCATTTT
TRBJ2-2 NA TRBV4-1 NA CASSQDFVRGKTGELFF TGCGCCAGCAGCCAAGATTTTGTGCGAGGAAAAACCGGGGAGCTGTTTTTT
TRBJ2-5 NA TRBV4-1 few CASSQQQSPWETQYF TGCGCCAGCAGCCAACAGCAATCCCCCTGGGAGACCCAGTACTTC
TRBJ1-4 NA TRBV4-1 few CASSQALRTDEKLFF TGCGCCAGCAGCCAAGCCCTGCGGACCGATGAAAAACTGTTTTTT
TRBJ2-5 NA TRBV15 few CATSRDYKVGEETQYF TGTGCCACCAGCAGAGATTATAAGGTGGGAGAGGAGACCCAGTACTTC
TRBJ2-1 TRBD2 TRBV7-3 many CASSPRGLASYNEQFF TGTGCCAGCAGCCCCAGGGGACTAGCGAGCTACAATGAGCAGTTCTTC
TRBJ2-1 NA TRBV12-5 few CASVFFTNYPAGLGYNEQFF TGTGCTAGTGTTTTTTTCACCAACTATCCCGCGGGACTCGGTTACAATGAGCAGTTCTTC
TRBJ2-7 NA TRBV2 NA CASIGRRDSAYEQYF TGTGCCAGCATTGGGCGCCGGGACTCGGCCTACGAGCAGTACTTC
TRBJ1-1 TRBD1 TRBV4-1 few CASSHAADRVGTEAFF TGCGCCAGCAGCCATGCCGCCGACAGGGTAGGGACTGAAGCTTTCTTT
TRBJ1-1 NA TRBV28 few CASRETGGTEAFF TGTGCCAGCAGGGAAACCGGGGGCACTGAAGCTTTCTTT
TRBJ2-3 NA TRBV2 NA CASSDKGRDLRADTQYF TGTGCCAGCAGTGATAAGGGCCGGGACCTGAGGGCAGATACGCAGTATTTT
TRBJ2-3 NA TRBV28 NA CASSLFGAPDTQYF TGTGCCAGCAGTTTATTCGGAGCTCCAGATACGCAGTATTTT
TRBJ1-4 NA TRBV9 few CASSPDLGGAVKLFF TGTGCCAGCAGCCCCGATCTGGGGGGGGCGGTAAAACTGTTTTTT
TRBJ2-3 NA TRBV29-1 few CSVAGVRGRGASTDTQYF TGCAGCGTTGCGGGTGTGAGGGGCAGGGGAGCGAGCACAGATACGCAGTATTTT
TRBJ2-1 TRBD2 TRBV20-1 NA CSARDYLGGRNNEQFF TGCAGTGCTAGAGATTATCTTGGCGGGAGGAACAATGAGCAGTTCTTC
TRBJ2-3 NA TRBV20-1 many CSARGNWGDTQYF TGCAGTGCTAGAGGCAATTGGGGAGATACGCAGTATTTT
TRBJ2-1 NA TRBV2 NA CASRGGNFDSDEQFF TGTGCCAGCAGGGGCGGGAACTTTGATTCGGATGAGCAGTTCTTC
TRBJ2-4 NA TRBV7-2 few CASSFIQGHQYF TGTGCCAGCAGCTTTATACAGGGCCATCAGTACTTC
TRBJ2-3 NA TRBV5-4 few CASSLAVPDTQYF TGTGCCAGCAGCCTGGCCGTCCCAGATACGCAGTATTTT
TRBJ2-1 NA TRBV2 few CASSPIHRNEQFF TGTGCCAGCAGTCCTATTCATAGGAATGAGCAGTTCTTC
TRBJ2-5 TRBD1 TRBV4-1 many CASSQDPGQNFQETQYF TGCGCCAGCAGCCAAGACCCGGGACAGAACTTTCAAGAGACCCAGTACTTC
TRBJ2-3 TRBD2 TRBV28 few CASSFWREGTDTQYF TGTGCCAGCAGTTTCTGGCGGGAGGGTACAGATACGCAGTATTTT
TRBJ2-3 NA TRBV29-1 NA CSGGPTDTQYF TGCAGCGGGGGGCCCACAGATACGCAGTATTTT
TRBJ2-6 TRBD1 TRBV10-3 few CAIGDSSPSGANVLTF TGTGCCATTGGGGACAGTTCCCCCTCTGGGGCCAACGTCCTGACTTTC
TRBJ2-2 NA TRBV27 many CASSFLPHANTGELFF TGTGCCAGCAGTTTCTTGCCGCACGCGAACACCGGGGAGCTGTTTTTT
TRBJ2-1 TRBD2 TRBV4-2 many CASSQDSGLVGNEQFF TGTGCCAGCAGCCAAGATTCGGGACTAGTGGGGAATGAGCAGTTCTTC
TRBJ1-1 NA TRBV5-1 many CASSRGDTEAFF TGCGCCAGCAGCCGGGGTGACACTGAAGCTTTCTTT
TRBJ2-5 NA TRBV2 few CASSEGGRRETQYF TGTGCCAGCAGTGAAGGGGGCAGAAGGGAGACCCAGTACTTC
TRBJ2-1 NA TRBV6-1 NA CASSDLIASYNEQFF TGTGCCAGCAGTGATCTTATTGCGAGCTACAATGAGCAGTTCTTC